This TCR beta chain was identified during a study of T cells after yellow fever vaccination. Germline values: CDR1 SGHNT, CDR2 YENEEA. CDR3 size: 16 residues. Unmatched junction bases numbered 6, after V lost 4 bases and J lost 4 bases. One entry per CDR3 protein, called by TCRdb with MiXCR from the 5' RACE reads. Of about 130,000 distinct CDR3 sequences listed, under 9% are singletons. This chain joins TRBV11-3 and TRBJ2-5; TRBD2 aligns across 13 bases. The material sequenced was CD8+ T cells sorted from PBMCs, taken on the day of the yellow fever booster vaccination. The TCR comes from a man aged 18-30 years who received the YFV17D yellow fever vaccine. The CDR3 region has the DNA TGTGCCAGCAGCTCCAGACTAGCGGGGGGAGGAGAGACCCAGTACTTC. Its translation is CASSSRLAGGGETQYF.